This is a list of T cell receptor beta chains from one sample in a study of cytomegalovirus exposure and HLA in healthy donors. Only in-frame clones appear in the TCRdb table, and some are missing; sequencing was by immunoSEQ multiplex PCR. The data contain roughly 120,000 clones, around a tenth of them singletons. The specimen sequenced was PBMCs. The receptors originated from a man younger than 45 in good health and CMV-seronegative. The CDR3 runs from the conserved cysteine through the conserved F or W. D genes are given only for firm matches. Where a row states a size, it is once, few, many or the class of an expanded clone; other rows omit it.

abundance	d_gene	v_gene	j_gene	CDR3aa	CDR3nt
once	.	TRBV6-1	TRBJ2-7	CASSETGEQYF	TGTGCCAGCAGTGAGACAGGCGAGCAGTACTTC
.	TRBD1	TRBV5-4	TRBJ1-5	CASSFRTGGAQDNQPQHF	TGTGCCAGCAGCTTCAGGACAGGGGGCGCCCAGGACAATCAGCCCCAGCATTTT
few	TRBD1	TRBV9	TRBJ2-5	CASSVEDRVEDQYF	TGTGCCAGCAGCGTGGAAGACAGGGTGGAGGACCAGTACTTC
.	TRBD1	TRBV5-4	TRBJ1-1	CASSATGATEAFF	TGTGCCAGCAGCGCAACAGGGGCTACTGAAGCTTTCTTT
.	TRBD2	TRBV6-4	TRBJ2-7	CASSPGGGLEQYF	TGTGCCAGCAGCCCCGGGGGGGGCCTCGAGCAGTACTTC
few	.	TRBV28	TRBJ2-3	CASSPRGALTQYF	TGTGCCAGCAGTCCCCGCGGTGCTCTGACGCAGTATTTT
few	.	TRBV30	TRBJ2-5	CAWSPGRGQETQYF	TGTGCCTGGAGTCCGGGTCGGGGCCAAGAGACCCAGTACTTC
.	.	TRBV7-9	TRBJ2-4	CASSLARENIQYF	TGTGCCAGCAGCTTAGCCAGGGAAAACATTCAGTACTTC
.	.	TRBV7-2	TRBJ1-1	CASSQPFVGGLAAFF	TGTGCCAGCAGCCAACCTTTTGTTGGCGGTCTTGCGGCTTTCTTT
.	.	TRBV30	TRBJ2-6	CAWSAGAGANVLTF	TGTGCCTGGAGTGCCGGGGCTGGGGCCAACGTCCTGACTTTC
.	.	TRBV28	TRBJ1-3	CASSLGAISGNTIYF	TGTGCCAGCAGTTTAGGGGCTATCTCTGGAAACACCATATATTTT
few	.	TRBV4-1	TRBJ2-1	CASSQAPPAGQGYNEQFF	TGCGCCAGCAGCCAAGCACCCCCGGCGGGCCAAGGGTACAATGAGCAGTTCTTC
.	TRBD2	TRBV6-4	TRBJ2-3	CASSEGGGGTDTQYF	TGTGCCAGCAGTGAGGGCGGCGGGGGGACAGATACGCAGTATTTT
few	.	TRBV7-2	TRBJ2-7	CASSLAAGRTYEQYF	TGTGCCAGCAGCTTAGCCGCAGGGAGGACCTACGAGCAGTACTTC
few	.	TRBV7-8	TRBJ2-7	CASRGGDRSYEQYF	TGTGCCAGCAGGGGAGGGGACAGGTCCTACGAGCAGTACTTC
.	TRBD1	TRBV19	TRBJ2-3	CASSIPRSGGVTDTQYF	TGTGCCAGTAGTATACCCCGGTCAGGGGGCGTCACAGATACGCAGTATTTT